Included here is one T cell receptor (beta chain) sequence, with context. This may arise from a read error, as a much more abundant clone is one base away. Amplification of TCR alpha and beta CDR3 regions from RNA used iRepertoire nested multiplex PCR. TCRdb fed the multiplex PCR reads into MiXCR, producing one record per CDR3 protein. The sample has 300,000 to 400,000 distinct CDR3 sequences, about two fifths seen once. The sample comes from a study of glioma-infiltrating T cells. This CDR3 has 13 amino acids. Per germline, CDR1 MNHEY and CDR2 SVGAGI. The chain uses TRBV6-5 and TRBJ2-1; D unresolved. The sample comprised glioma tissue, nonneoplastic brain tissue, or PBMCs (not recorded which). The origin of this receptor is a human donor with low-grade glioma or glioblastoma, undergoing nonglioma brain surgery, or in good health (not recorded which). The CDR3 DNA sequence: TGTGCCAGCAGTTACGTTGAATACAATGAGCAGTCCTTC. Protein product: CASSYVEYNEQSF.